The 27 T cell receptor beta chains below were found in one sample sequenced in a study of cytomegalovirus exposure and HLA in healthy donors. Primers for the PCR totalled 60 Vbeta and 13 Jbeta. Clones were sequenced by immunoSEQ multiplex PCR, and TCRdb holds only the in-frame ones, with some missing. The sample contains around 200,000 clones, 70% to 85% of which appear only once. Sequenced sample: PBMCs. The source of these receptors is a girl under 10 years old in good health and CMV-seropositive.

The genes are TRBV6-1 and TRBJ1-1, with TRBD1 matching 7 bases. Trimming at V came to 8 bases and at J to 4 bases, leaving 10 bases not matched to a gene. The V gene's germline CDR1 is MNHNS and CDR2 SASEGT. The CDR3 extends over 14 amino acids. The CDR3 is CASDSRGGGTEAFF. For the CDR3, the DNA is TGTGCCAGCGACAGCCGAGGGGGCGGCACTGAAGCTTTCTTT.

The V and J genes are TRBV7-9 and TRBJ2-1; TRBD1 matches 7 bases. Germline lookup yields CDR1 SEHNR and CDR2 FQNEAQ (reference sequence). The CDR3 sequence is 16 residues long. V shed 0 bases, J shed 0 bases, and the junction held 2 bases outside the gene matches. This CDR3 reads CASSLARGPSYNEQFF. The CDR3 bases are TGTGCCAGCAGCTTAGCGAGGGGGCCCTCCTACAATGAGCAGTTCTTC.

The chain has TRBV6-6 and TRBJ2-5; 7 bases are a match to TRBD1. The CDR3 totals 14 residues. V dropped 5 bases and J dropped 3; count of bases not matched to a gene: 6. Germline CDR1 reads MNHNY; CDR2 reads SVGAGI (reference sequence). The CDR3 DNA is TGTGCCAGCAGTGTTCGGGGACAGAAAGAGACCCAGTACTTC. Translation gives CASSVRGQKETQYF.

This chain joins TRBV2 and TRBJ2-3, with TRBD2 matching 9 bases. This CDR3 is built from 14 residues. V shed 9 bases and J 4 bases; nucleotides not matched to a gene: 8. Germline-derived CDR1 and CDR2 are SNHLY and FYNNEI. The CDR3 region is CARHWREGADTQYF. The CDR3 region has the DNA TGTGCCAGGCATTGGCGGGAGGGCGCAGATACGCAGTATTTT.

The chain has TRBV7-2 and TRBJ1-4; 7 nucleotides align to TRBD1. Germline V gene lookup returns CDR1 SGHTA and CDR2 FQGNSA. Trimming at V came to 5 bases and at J to 7 bases, leaving 13 bases not matched to a gene. The CDR3 is 16 residues long. In DNA form, the CDR3 reads TGTGCCAGCAGCCCTATGACCGGGACAGTAAGTGAAAAACTGTTTTTT. Encoded protein: CASSPMTGTVSEKLFF.

This clone was observed a few times. V and J are TRBV4-1 and TRBJ1-4; tentatively, D is TRBD1 (5 bases). This CDR3 contains 15 residues. Per the germline V gene, CDR1 is MGHRA and CDR2 is YSYEKL. Between the trimmed V and J ends, which lost 1 base and 8 bases, there was a span of 14 bases. The DNA of the CDR3 is TGCGCCAGCAGCCAAGTGGCCAGGGTGGGGGAAAAACTGTTTTTT. It specifies CASSQVARVGEKLFF.

V is TRBV30 and J is TRBJ2-3; D remains ambiguous. This CDR3 comprises 12 residues. Germline assignment: CDR1 GTSNPN and CDR2 SVGIG (reference sequence). Deletions cut 2 bases from V and 0 bases from J, with 3 bases between. CDR3 protein: CAWSPSTDTQYF. CDR3 in DNA: TGTGCCTGGAGTCCTAGCACAGATACGCAGTATTTT. Together with reference TRBV30 and TRBJ2-3, the CDR3 gives the full variable domain: SQTIHQWPATLVQPVGSPLSLECTVEGTSNPNLYWYRQAAGRGLQLLFYSVGIGQISSEVPQNLSASRPQDRQFILSSKKLLLSDSGFYLCAWSPSTDTQYFGPGTRLTVL.

This rearrangement joins TRBV5-1 to TRBJ1-1; the match to TRBD1 covers 7 bases. Trimming cost V 4 bases and J 4 bases; bases outside gene matches: 7. Per germline, CDR1 SGHRS and CDR2 YFSETQ. The CDR3 loop spans 14 amino acids. The CDR3 loop is CASSHGQVGTEAFF. The DNA for the CDR3 is TGCGCCAGCAGCCACGGACAGGTCGGCACTGAAGCTTTCTTT.

The V gene is TRBV11-3, the J gene TRBJ2-2; no clear D gene. The CDR3 covers 16 residues. Germline CDR1 SGHNT, CDR2 YENEEA. V lost 0 bases to trimming and J lost 1 base, with 9 bases between them. This chain's CDR3 is CASSLDSRLNTGELFF. CDR3 in DNA: TGTGCCAGCAGCTTAGATAGCAGACTGAACACCGGGGAGCTGTTTTTT.

The chain combines TRBV14 with TRBJ1-1; 8 positions match TRBD1. CDR1 and CDR2 from the germline V gene are SGHDN and FVKESK. The CDR3 loop spans 15 amino acids. Germline trimming cut 2 bases from V and 4 bases from J; bases unmatched to any gene: 6. The CDR3 protein is CASSQSRTGPTEAFF. The CDR3 DNA reads TGTGCCAGCAGCCAATCCAGGACAGGGCCCACTGAAGCTTTCTTT.

The rearrangement uses TRBV11-3 and TRBJ2-3; 10 bases map to TRBD2. The CDR3 spans 15 residues. V gave up 4 bases and J gave up 4 bases; unmatched junction bases: 5. CDR1 and CDR2 from the germline V gene are SGHNT and YENEEA. For the CDR3, the DNA is TGTGCCAGCAGCTCCCAAGCGGGAGGGTCAGATACGCAGTATTTT. It yields the protein CASSSQAGGSDTQYF.

The chain is built from TRBV4-1 and TRBJ1-1; the D gene is possibly TRBD1 (6 bases). This CDR3 region has 15 residues. Germline values: CDR1 MGHRA, CDR2 YSYEKL. V was pared by 1 base and J by 3 bases, with 12 bases between. CDR3 sequence: CASSQVDRLYTEAFF. DNA for the CDR3: TGCGCCAGCAGCCAAGTGGACAGACTCTACACTGAAGCTTTCTTT.

The chain recombines TRBV10-2 with TRBJ1-3, with D possibly TRBD1 on 5 matching bases. This CDR3 is 14 amino acids long. Germline V gene lookup returns CDR1 WSHSY and CDR2 SAAADI. V was cut by 8 bases and J by 4 bases, with 15 bases left in between. DNA of the CDR3: TGCGCCAGCGGTCGCAGGGTGCCAGGAAACACCATATATTTT. Translated: CASGRRVPGNTIYF.

This clone has only one observation. The CDR3: CASSSRFGRADDNNEQFF. For the CDR3, the DNA is TGTGCCAGCAGCTCCCGGTTCGGGCGGGCGGATGATAACAATGAGCAGTTCTTC. The chain is built from TRBV7-8 and TRBJ2-1; maybe TRBD2 (5 bases). CDR3 size: 18 residues. Trimming cost V 4 bases and J 5 bases, with 24 bases left between them. Germline CDR1 and CDR2: SGHVS and FQNEAQ. Full variable domain (missing parts from reference TRBV7-8 and TRBJ2-1): GAGVSQSPRYKVAKRGQDVALRCDPISGHVSLFWYQQALGQGPEFLTYFQNEAQLDKSGLPSDRFFAERPEGSVSTLKIQRTQQEDSAVYLCASSSRFGRADDNNEQFFGPGTRLTVL.

This chain joins TRBV30 and TRBJ2-1; the D is unclear. Germline loops: CDR1 GTSNPN, CDR2 SVGIG (reference sequence). Trimming took off 4 bases at V and 5 bases at J, with 15 bases between the two ends. CDR3 size: 14 residues. CDR3 coding DNA: TGTGCCTGGATAATCCCCGCGCCTAACAATGAGCAGTTCTTC. Translated: CAWIIPAPNNEQFF. Combining the CDR3 with reference TRBV30 and TRBJ2-1 gives the whole variable domain SQTIHQWPATLVQPVGSPLSLECTVEGTSNPNLYWYRQAAGRGLQLLFYSVGIGQISSEVPQNLSASRPQDRQFILSSKKLLLSDSGFYLCAWIIPAPNNEQFFGPGTRLTVL.

The chain uses TRBV5-4 and TRBJ2-2; possibly TRBD1 for D (8 bases). The CDR3 runs to 15 residues. V gave up 7 bases and J gave up 6 bases, with 19 bases separating them. Germline lookup yields CDR1 SGHNT and CDR2 YYREEE (reference sequence). The DNA of the CDR3 is TGTGCCAGCGGACTAGGACAGGGTCCCTCCGGGGAGCTGTTTTTT. This codes for CASGLGQGPSGELFF.

CDR3 sequence: CASGGGTISTDTQYF. CDR3 nucleotide sequence: TGTGCCAGCGGAGGAGGGACCATTTCCACAGATACGCAGTATTTT. The V call is TRBV9, the J call TRBJ2-3; D possibly corresponds to TRBD2 (6 bases). Per germline, CDR1 SGDLS and CDR2 YYNGEE. CDR3 length equals 15 residues. The V and J ends lost 7 bases and 2 bases respectively, with 17 bases between them.

The chain has TRBV19 and TRBJ1-5; possibly TRBD1 for D (6 bases). The CDR3 totals 16 residues. The germline V and J ends were trimmed by 6 bases and 6 bases, with 21 bases remaining between them. Germline V CDR1 and CDR2: LNHDA, SQIVND (reference sequence). The chain's CDR3 is CASSLPGGAGGQPQHF. The CDR3 DNA follows: TGTGCCAGTAGCCTCCCGGGGGGCGCGGGAGGTCAGCCCCAGCATTTT.

The chain joins TRBV30 to TRBJ1-4, with D unresolved. CDR3 length equals 12 residues. CDR1 and CDR2 (germline): GTSNPN, SVGIG (reference sequence). V lost 6 bases to trimming and J lost 4 bases, with 9 bases between them. The CDR3 DNA follows: TGTGCCTGTGACAAAATTAATGAAAAACTGTTTTTT. It translates to CACDKINEKLFF.

This clone appeared once. This chain links TRBV19 with TRBJ1-4, with 9 bases lining up with TRBD1. CDR1 is LNHDA and CDR2 is SQIVND in the germline V gene (reference sequence). J was trimmed by 6 bases and V by 5 bases; bases with no gene match: 10. This CDR3 spans 16 amino acids. The CDR3 nucleotides are TGTGCCAGTAGTCCTACATGGACAGGGGACGATGAAAAACTGTTTTTT. Protein sequence: CASSPTWTGDDEKLFF.

This chain connects TRBV5-8 to TRBJ2-1; maybe TRBD2 (6 bases). V lost 6 bases to trimming and J lost 6 bases, with 19 bases between them. CDR1 and CDR2 from the germline V gene are SGHTS and YDEGEE. The CDR3 contains 15 residues. CDR3 in DNA: TGTGCCAGCACCGGATCCGGGACTGAACGCAATGAGCAGTTCTTC. It codes for CASTGSGTERNEQFF.

The genes are TRBV4-1 and TRBJ2-7; D not resolved. V lost 2 bases and J 3 bases, leaving 8 bases between the germline ends. This CDR3 has 13 amino acids. Looked up from germline, CDR1 is MGHRA and CDR2 is YSYEKL. CDR3 sequence: CASSQINGYEQYF. CDR3 DNA: TGCGCCAGCAGCCAAATCAACGGCTACGAGCAGTACTTC.

V and J are TRBV11-2 and TRBJ2-5; 7 bases map to TRBD1. This CDR3 is 15 amino acids long. Germline loops: CDR1 SGHAT, CDR2 FQNNGV. Trimming removed 5 bases from V and 5 bases from J; junction bases left unmatched: 11. The CDR3 sequence: CASSTRTGQGETQYF. In DNA, the CDR3 is TGTGCCAGCAGCACCAGGACAGGCCAAGGGGAGACCCAGTACTTC.

The rearrangement links TRBV5-6 to TRBJ2-5; TRBD2 agrees at 13 bases. The DNA end is a closer match to TRBJ2-7, so the J assignment may be wrong. The CDR3 length is 17 residues. Germline V gives CDR1 SGHDT, CDR2 YYEEEE. CDR3 loop: CASSFLTSGGNRYEQYF. The CDR3, as DNA: TGTGCCAGCAGCTTTCTGACTAGCGGGGGGAATAGATACGAGCAGTACTTC.

V gene TRBV19 combines with J gene TRBJ1-2; TRBD1 might be the D (5 bases). Trimming took 6 bases from V and 3 from J, leaving 11 bases between them. Germline values: CDR1 LNHDA, CDR2 SQIVND (reference sequence). CDR3 length: 13 amino acids. CDR3 loop: CASRGQGDYGYTF. In DNA, the CDR3 is TGTGCCAGTAGGGGTCAGGGTGACTATGGCTACACCTTC.

The chain is built from TRBV19 and TRBJ1-1; no definite D call. Trimming pared 0 bases from V and 4 bases from J, leaving 12 bases between. The CDR3 loop spans 15 amino acids. Germline CDR1 and CDR2: LNHDA and SQIVND (reference sequence). The DNA of the CDR3 is TGTGCCAGTAGTATAGATCCCGGGGTTTTCACTGAAGCTTTCTTT. Its translation is CASSIDPGVFTEAFF.

The gene calls are TRBV10-3 and TRBJ2-7; 8 positions match TRBD1. The CDR3 contains 16 residues. V gave up 4 bases and J gave up 8 bases; unmatched junction bases: 16. Germline CDR1 is ENHRY and CDR2 is SYGVKD. The CDR3 nucleotides are TGTGCCATCAGTGCCCCCGGACAGGGTACCCTACTGAAGCAGTACTTC. It specifies CAISAPGQGTLLKQYF.